Listed below are T cell receptor beta chains from one sample, sequenced in a study of T cell repertoires in cytomegalovirus infection. For these TCRs, the target antigens are not known. TCRdb recomputed calls from the reads with MiXCR, one row per CDR3 protein. The table includes some 800,000 distinct CDR3 sequences, around 29% detected once. This sample comprised cultured CD8+ T cells from PBMCs, obtained from culture after CMV antigen stimulation. The source of these receptors is a human donor in good health (CMV status not recorded). Some clones in this sample may be carry-over from other donors' samples. The CDR3 runs from the conserved cysteine through the conserved F or W. Each record gives: J gene, clone size, V gene, D gene, CDR3 protein, CDR3 DNA. A D gene is named only where the DNA matches it firmly. A row's size may be missing; if present it is once, few, many or a size class.

>TRBJ1-3|once|TRBV7-6|-
CASSLITGSGNTIYF
TGTGCCAGCAGCTTGATCACAGGCTCTGGAAACACCATATATTTT
>TRBJ2-1|many|TRBV7-2|-
CASNPVSAPSYNEQFF
TGTGCCAGCAACCCCGTCTCGGCACCTTCCTACAATGAGCAGTTCTTC
>TRBJ2-1|few|TRBV10-3|TRBD2
CAISDQRGAVNEQFF
TGTGCCATCAGTGATCAGCGGGGGGCCGTCAATGAGCAGTTCTTC
>TRBJ2-7|-|TRBV6-5|-
CASSYTGLSEQYF
TGTGCCAGCAGTTACACAGGGTTGAGTGAGCAGTACTTC
>TRBJ1-1|-|TRBV19|-
CASSDGGLNTEAFF
TGTGCCAGTAGTGACGGAGGCCTGAACACTGAAGCTTTCTTT
>TRBJ2-1|-|TRBV5-4|-
CASSLSPSEGLYNEQFF
TGTGCCAGCAGCTTGAGTCCTTCGGAGGGCCTTTACAATGAGCAGTTCTTC
>TRBJ2-1|many|TRBV7-9|TRBD2
CASSGTSGDSYNEQFF
TGTGCCAGCAGCGGGACTAGCGGGGACTCCTACAATGAGCAGTTCTTC
>TRBJ2-3|-|TRBV9|TRBD1
CASSVVDRGLSTDTQYF
TGTGCCAGCAGCGTAGTGGACAGGGGGCTTAGCACAGATACGCAGTATTTT
>TRBJ2-5|once|TRBV5-6|-
CASSYPGYEETQYF
TGTGCCAGCAGTTACCCGGGATATGAAGAGACCCAGTACTTC
>TRBJ2-2|few|TRBV27|-
CASSPLDGLLETGELFF
TGTGCCAGCAGCCCTCTGGACGGACTACTCGAGACCGGGGAGCTGTTTTTT
>TRBJ2-3|-|TRBV7-9|-
CASSLDLRRAEVTQYF
TGTGCCAGCAGCTTAGATTTACGCAGGGCAGAAGTTACGCAGTATTTT
>TRBJ2-1|few|TRBV6-2/TRBV6-3|TRBD2
CASSLRRDYPYNEQFF
TGTGCCAGCAGCCTCCGTAGGGACTACCCGTACAATGAGCAGTTCTTC
>TRBJ1-5|-|TRBV20-1|TRBD1
CSAREGGGHNQPQHF
TGCAGTGCTCGGGAAGGAGGGGGCCACAATCAGCCCCAGCATTTT
>TRBJ1-4|-|TRBV12-3/TRBV12-4|-
CASSFVQSGEKLFF
TGTGCCAGCAGTTTTGTCCAAAGTGGTGAAAAACTGTTTTTT
>TRBJ1-1|few|TRBV6-1|-
CASMAGNTEAFF
TGTGCCAGCATGGCAGGGAACACTGAAGCTTTCTTT
>TRBJ1-4|few|TRBV7-9|TRBD1
CASSLGRGPHEKLFF
TGTGCCAGCAGCTTAGGAAGGGGGCCCCATGAAAAACTGTTTTTT
>TRBJ1-1|-|TRBV5-4|TRBD1
CASSPAGTGAEAFF
TGTGCCAGCAGCCCCGCCGGGACAGGGGCTGAAGCTTTCTTT
>TRBJ2-1|few|TRBV19|-
CASSIGDGTYNEQFF
TGTGCCAGTAGTATTGGGGATGGGACCTACAATGAGCAGTTCTTC
>TRBJ1-2|few|TRBV5-4|-
CASSRTKVGYTF
TGTGCCAGCAGCCGGACAAAAGTGGGCTACACCTTC
>TRBJ2-1|-|TRBV14|-
CASSPHEGPAYNEQFF
TGTGCCAGCAGCCCGCATGAGGGGCCCGCCTACAATGAGCAGTTCTTC
>TRBJ2-4|-|TRBV11-2|-
CASSLGQLAKNIQYF
TGTGCCAGCAGCTTAGGACAGCTAGCCAAAAACATTCAGTACTTC
>TRBJ1-2|-|TRBV10-3|TRBD1
CAISDAGTGDGYTF
TGTGCCATCAGTGATGCCGGGACAGGGGATGGCTACACCTTC
>TRBJ1-2|-|TRBV29-1|-
CSVEGEGVHTGYTF
TGCAGCGTTGAGGGCGAGGGTGTCCATACTGGCTACACCTTC
>TRBJ1-1|-|TRBV4-1|-
CASSQDTVGSSEAFF
TGCGCCAGCAGCCAAGATACGGTCGGGAGCTCTGAAGCTTTCTTT
>TRBJ1-1|-|TRBV6-5|-
CASSYRGGVKTEAFF
TGTGCCAGCAGTTATAGGGGGGGTGTGAAAACTGAAGCTTTCTTT
>TRBJ2-3|-|TRBV27|-
CASGPGPALNTQYF
TGTGCCAGCGGACCGGGCCCCGCTTTGAATACGCAGTATTTT
>TRBJ2-1|-|TRBV12-3/TRBV12-4|-
CASSSTGQSRNEQFF
TGTGCCAGCAGTTCTACTGGGCAGTCCCGCAATGAGCAGTTCTTC
>TRBJ1-1|few|TRBV5-1|TRBD1
CASSLKPGDRVNTEAFF
TGCGCCAGCAGCTTGAAACCGGGTGACAGGGTGAACACTGAAGCTTTCTTT
>TRBJ1-5|few|TRBV6-5|-
CASTTLRGGNSNQPQHF
TGTGCCAGCACCACTCTAAGGGGTGGAAATAGCAATCAGCCCCAGCATTTT
>TRBJ2-2|many|TRBV7-8|TRBD1
CASKDRGLNTGELFF
TGTGCCTCGAAGGACAGGGGGCTTAACACCGGGGAGCTGTTTTTT
>TRBJ1-1|-|TRBV20-1|-
CSAWGGGTEAFF
TGCAGTGCTTGGGGGGGGGGCACTGAAGCTTTCTTT
>TRBJ2-7|few|TRBV7-8|-
CAATGAGTYEQYF
TGTGCCGCCACAGGAGCTGGGACCTACGAGCAGTACTTC
>TRBJ2-5|-|TRBV2|-
CASMDSQETQYF
TGTGCCAGCATGGACTCTCAAGAGACCCAGTACTTC
>TRBJ1-1|-|TRBV7-6|-
CASSLGDGRSAEAFF
TGTGCCAGCAGCCTTGGGGATGGACGGAGCGCTGAAGCTTTCTTT
>TRBJ1-6|-|TRBV6-2/TRBV6-3|TRBD1
CASRPGQNSPLHF
TGTGCCAGCAGACCGGGACAGAATTCACCCCTCCACTTT
>TRBJ2-2|few|TRBV7-8|-
CASSLDIGQGLSDGAGELFF
TGTGCCAGCAGCTTAGATATCGGGCAGGGGCTTTCTGATGGGGCCGGGGAGCTGTTTTTT
>TRBJ2-1|few|TRBV4-3|-
CASSVTRSWNNEQFF
TGCGCCAGCAGCGTTACTAGAAGTTGGAACAATGAGCAGTTCTTC
>TRBJ2-1|-|TRBV27|-
CASSFSDTAREQFF
TGTGCCAGCAGCTTCTCGGACACTGCAAGGGAGCAGTTCTTC
>TRBJ2-3|many|TRBV7-6|TRBD2
CASSWAGGGTDTQYF
TGTGCCAGCAGCTGGGCGGGGGGCGGCACAGATACGCAGTATTTT
>TRBJ1-4|many|TRBV7-9|TRBD1
CASSFPWVQGGREKLFF
TGTGCCAGCAGCTTCCCTTGGGTGCAGGGGGGTCGTGAAAAACTGTTTTTT
>TRBJ2-1|-|TRBV7-8|TRBD2
CASSDGGATFF
TGTGCCAGCAGCGACGGGGGGGCAACGTTCTTC
>TRBJ1-2|-|TRBV19|-
CASGTVGYTF
TGTGCCAGCGGAACGGTGGGCTACACCTTC
>TRBJ2-2|few|TRBV20-1|TRBD1
CSAGEDRGTGELFF
TGCAGTGCTGGCGAAGACAGGGGGACCGGGGAGCTGTTTTTT
>TRBJ2-1|-|TRBV4-1|TRBD2
CASSQEGSGGAVSAEQFF
TGCGCCAGCAGCCAAGAGGGGAGCGGGGGGGCGGTTTCGGCTGAGCAGTTCTTC